Listed here are 18 T cell receptor beta chains from one sample, sequenced in a study of a mutant IDH1 vaccine in newly diagnosed glioma. These TCRs' antigens remain unknown. As to time point: week 11, during vaccination. Doses consisted of 300 ug of mutant IDH1 20-mer peptide each, paired with topical imiquimod. The assay was immunoSEQ multiplex PCR, and TCRdb's table has in-frame clones only and misses some. The table records over 55,000 clones, under 90% of them present only once. Sequences were derived from PBMCs, sampled from a glioma patient whose treatment included an IDH1 peptide vaccine. These receptors were obtained from a man aged 25 to 40 with glioma.

The rearrangement uses TRBV7-3 and TRBJ2-1; no clear D. CDR3 length: 13 amino acids. V shed 2 bases and J shed 7 bases, with 9 bases lying between them. Per germline, CDR1 SGHTA and CDR2 FQGTGA. This CDR3 reads CASSLSPGNEQFF. DNA of the CDR3: TGTGCCAGCAGCTTATCCCCTGGGAATGAGCAGTTCTTC.

The chain uses TRBV19 and TRBJ2-7; TRBD2 matches at 11 bases. The CDR3 sequence is 15 residues long. V dropped 6 bases and J dropped 0; count of bases not matched to a gene: 4. Germline loops: CDR1 LNHDA, CDR2 SQIVND (reference sequence). This CDR3 reads CASSQGLAASYEQYF. The DNA of the CDR3 is TGTGCCAGTAGCCAGGGACTAGCGGCCTCCTACGAGCAGTACTTC.

The chain uses TRBV28 and TRBJ1-2; tentative D call: TRBD1 (5 bases). Trimming removed 3 bases from V and 1 base from J, with 15 bases in between. The CDR3 runs to 16 residues. Germline-derived CDR1 and CDR2 are MDHEN and SYDVKM. The CDR3 DNA is TGTGCCAGCAGTTTGCGGGCGGGACGGATTAACTATGGCTACACCTTC. Amino acids: CASSLRAGRINYGYTF.

This clone appeared a single time. The chain joins TRBV5-4 to TRBJ1-3; the D gene is possibly TRBD1 (5 bases). Trimming removed 4 bases at V and 0 bases at J, with 8 bases between. Per germline, CDR1 SGHNT and CDR2 YYREEE (reference sequence). The CDR3 totals 14 residues. CDR3 protein: CASSPTVSGNTIYF. DNA of the CDR3: TGTGCCAGCAGCCCGACAGTCTCTGGAAACACCATATATTTT.

This chain joins TRBV6-1 and TRBJ2-7; the D gene could be TRBD1 or TRBD2 (5 bases each). CDR3 length equals 15 residues. Germline V gene lookup returns CDR1 MNHNS and CDR2 SASEGT. The germline V and J ends were trimmed by 2 bases and 0 bases, with 11 bases remaining between them. The CDR3 sequence: CASSERDGDSYEQYF. The CDR3 region has the DNA TGTGCCAGCAGTGAAAGGGACGGGGACTCCTACGAGCAGTACTTC.

The DNA for the CDR3 is TGTGCCTCCGCCCCGGGGACTAGCACAGATACGCAGTATTTT. This sequence encodes CASAPGTSTDTQYF. The V call is TRBV27, the J call TRBJ2-3, with D possibly being TRBD2 (6 bases). Germline V gives CDR1 MNHEY, CDR2 SMNVEV (reference sequence). This CDR3 has 14 residues. The V end lost 11 bases, the J end lost 0 bases, and 15 bases lay between the germline ends.

The rearrangement uses TRBV23-1 and TRBJ2-3, with D perhaps TRBD1 (6 bases). TRBV23-1 qualifies as an ORF whose function is uncertain. The CDR3 sequence is 16 residues long. V dropped 1 base and J dropped 2 bases, with 13 bases sitting between them. The CDR3 bases are TGCGCCAGCAGTCAATTTGGCAGGGGCCTCACAGATACGCAGTATTTT. Its protein is CASSQFGRGLTDTQYF.

This chain links TRBV14 with TRBJ2-1; tentative D call: TRBD2 (6 bases). V lost 0 bases and J lost 0, with 18 bases in between. CDR3 length: 19 amino acids. Per germline, CDR1 SGHDN and CDR2 FVKESK. CDR3 protein: CASSQDMGGKGSSYNEQFF. In DNA, the CDR3 is TGTGCCAGCAGCCAAGATATGGGCGGGAAGGGCAGCTCCTACAATGAGCAGTTCTTC. Full variable domain (rest looked up from reference TRBV14 and TRBJ2-1): EAGVTQFPSHSVIEKGQTVTLRCDPISGHDNLYWYRRVMGKEIKFLLHFVKESKQDESGMPNNRFLAERTGGTYSTLKVQPAELEDSGVYFCASSQDMGGKGSSYNEQFFGPGTRLTVL.

The V and J genes are TRBV28 and TRBJ2-1; possibly TRBD1 or TRBD2 for D (5 bases each). This CDR3 has 11 residues. The ends were cut back, 6 bases at V and 13 bases at J, with 13 bases in the middle. Per germline, CDR1 MDHEN and CDR2 SYDVKM. The CDR3 coding sequence is TGTGCCAGCAGCCTCCGGGACGGACAGTTCTTC. Its translation: CASSLRDGQFF. The full variable domain, with the rest looked up from reference TRBV28 and TRBJ2-1, is DVKVTQSSRYLVKRTGEKVFLECVQDMDHENMFWYRQDPGLGLRLIYFSYDVKMKEKGDIPEGYSVSREKKERFSLILESASTNQTSMYLCASSLRDGQFFGPGTRLTVL.

The rearrangement uses TRBV10-3 and TRBJ1-2; weak D call: TRBD1 (5 bases). The CDR3 loop spans 12 amino acids. Germline V gives CDR1 ENHRY, CDR2 SYGVKD. Trimming removed 2 bases from V and 10 bases from J, with 11 bases in between. The CDR3 loop is CAISEVQGVYTF. CDR3 sequence (DNA): TGTGCCATCAGTGAGGTTCAGGGTGTCTACACCTTC.

The V and J genes are TRBV5-1 and TRBJ2-1, with D maybe TRBD1 (5 bases). Trimming removed 2 bases from V and 8 bases from J, with 11 bases in between. This CDR3 contains 13 residues. Germline V gene sequence: CDR1 SGHRS, CDR2 YFSETQ. CDR3 protein: CASSLNQGHEQFF. As DNA, the CDR3 is TGCGCCAGCAGCTTAAATCAGGGTCATGAGCAGTTCTTC. The whole variable domain, filled in from reference TRBV5-1 and TRBJ2-1, reads KAGVTQTPRYLIKTRGQQVTLSCSPISGHRSVSWYQQTPGQGLQFLFEYFSETQRNKGNFPGRFSGRQFSNSRSEMNVSTLELGDSALYLCASSLNQGHEQFFGPGTRLTVL.

This clone was recorded a few times. The V and J genes are TRBV7-9 and TRBJ1-2; D is unclear. Between the trimmed V and J ends, which lost 3 bases and 8 bases, there was a span of 7 bases. The length of the CDR3 is 11 residues. Germline V CDR1 and CDR2: SEHNR, FQNEAQ (reference sequence). CDR3 sequence: CASSFGLGYTF. As DNA, the CDR3 is TGTGCCAGCAGCTTTGGTTTGGGCTACACCTTC.

The chain employs TRBV6-4 and TRBJ1-4; a possible D gene is TRBD1 (6 bases). The V gene lost 8 bases and the J gene lost 3 bases, with 16 bases spanning the gap. CDR3 length: 15 residues. CDR1 and CDR2 from the germline V gene are MRHNA and SNTAGT. This chain's CDR3 is CASPYMDSPNEKLFF. DNA for the CDR3: TGTGCCAGCCCCTACATGGACAGCCCTAATGAAAAACTGTTTTTT.

In its sample, this clone was seen a few times. J is TRBJ1-1 and V is TRBV29-1, with D tentatively TRBD1 (5 bases). Deletions cut 5 bases from V and 8 bases from J, with 9 bases between. This CDR3 spans 10 amino acids. The germline CDR1 and CDR2 sequences are SQVTM and ANQGSEA. The CDR3 nucleotides read TGCAGCGTTCTTGGGACCGAAGCTTTCTTT. It translates to CSVLGTEAFF.

The chain has TRBV29-1 and TRBJ1-5; D is perhaps TRBD1 (6 bases). CDR3 length: 14 residues. Between the trimmed V and J ends, which lost 4 bases and 0 bases, there was a span of 10 bases. Germline V gives CDR1 SQVTM, CDR2 ANQGSEA. CDR3 amino acids: CSVAQGNSNQPQHF. CDR3 DNA sequence: TGCAGCGTTGCGCAGGGGAATAGCAATCAGCCCCAGCATTTT.

V gene TRBV18 combines with J gene TRBJ2-3, with a tentative D call TRBD2 (5 bases). V dropped 4 bases and J dropped 0 bases, with 20 bases sitting between them. The CDR3 totals 18 residues. In germline, CDR1 is KGHSH, CDR2 LQKENI. The CDR3 sequence: CASSRFASGAASTDTQYF. The CDR3 nucleotides are TGTGCCAGCTCACGTTTCGCCTCAGGAGCGGCCAGCACAGATACGCAGTATTTT. Full variable domain (missing parts from reference TRBV18 and TRBJ2-3): NAGVMQNPRHLVRRRGQEARLRCSPMKGHSHVYWYRQLPEEGLKFMVYLQKENIIDESGMPKERFSAEFPKEGPSILRIQQVVRGDSAAYFCASSRFASGAASTDTQYFGPGTRLTVL.

This sequence joins TRBV5-1 and TRBJ2-4, with TRBD2 matching over 9 bases. Germline V CDR1 and CDR2: SGHRS, YFSETQ. This CDR3 is 17 amino acids long. V gave up 7 bases and J gave up 4 bases; unmatched junction bases: 15. CDR3 amino acids: CASSNSGSGLAKNIQYF. CDR3 bases: TGCGCCAGCTCGAACTCGGGTAGTGGACTAGCGAAAAACATTCAGTACTTC.

This chain uses TRBV30 with TRBJ2-7; the D gene is possibly TRBD2 (6 bases). CDR1 GTSNPN and CDR2 SVGIG come from the germline V gene (reference sequence). The CDR3 runs 15 residues. The ends were cut back, 0 bases at V and 3 bases at J, with 15 bases in the middle. The CDR3 coding sequence is TGTGCCTGGAGTGTACCGGGGGAGAGGGTCTACGAGCAGTACTTC. Its translation is CAWSVPGERVYEQYF.